This T cell receptor beta chain appears in the sequencing data of a study of Tregs in tolerant kidney transplant recipients. Background on the study: CD4+CD25+CD127- cells came from roughly 3-day belatacept mixed lymphocyte reactions, some with approximately 5-day graft donor restimulation. Recipient cells were told from donor cells by antibody staining. Study outcomes and limitations: The most relevant donor-specific Treg TCRbeta repertoire apparently came from expansion with activated donor B cells.

The germline V and J ends were trimmed by 4 bases and 4 bases, with 7 bases remaining between them. Germline V lookup: CDR1 SNHLY, CDR2 FYNNEI. The CDR3 length is 12 residues. The data were produced by immunoSEQ multiplex PCR, yet TCRdb's version contains in-frame clones alone and is incomplete. Among under 50,000 clones, about 95% were seen once, and the ten largest hold around 0.38%. In regard to this clone: Antigen specificity is unknown.

The chain joins TRBV2 to TRBJ1-1, with D uncertain. The sample was Tregs from blood cultured with allogeneic cells. The origin of this receptor is a human donor in good health. This CDR3 is CASSGEGTEAFF. The CDR3 DNA reads as TGTGCCAGCAGTGGAGAGGGCACTGAAGCTTTCTTT.